These 7 T cell receptor beta chains were sequenced from one sample in a study of shared clonotypes between healthy human individuals. Produced via immunoSEQ multiplex PCR; TCRdb's table is partial and in-frame only. The sample has around 2,000,000 clones, 85% to 95% seen once; the top ten hold 0.85% to 1.2%. CD45RO negativity and positive selection for CCR7 defined naive CD8 cells, a population that excluded terminally differentiated effector memory CD45RA+ cells. The sequencing sample was made of naive CD8+ T cells sorted from blood. The receptor source for this set is a man aged 18 to 29 in good health.

The V and J genes are TRBV4-1 and TRBJ1-2, with 9 bases that match TRBD1. CDR1 and CDR2 (germline): MGHRA, YSYEKL. The CDR3 has 17 residues. J was trimmed by 8 bases and V by 3 bases; bases with no gene match: 16. The CDR3 reads CASSQGIRDRALHGYTF. DNA of the CDR3: TGCGCCAGCAGCCAGGGAATCCGGGACAGGGCTCTTCACGGCTACACCTTC.

Turning to this clone: One end of the junction is discordant with germline, which a read error may explain. In DNA, the CDR3 is TGTGCCAGCAGCATAGGAAAGGGTGTATACGGCCTCACCTTC. Its protein product is CASSIGKGVYGLTF. The chain is built from TRBV13 and TRBJ1-2; D is uncertain. CDR1 is PRHDT, CDR2 FYEKMQ, per germline (reference sequence). This CDR3 is built from 14 residues.

This chain joins TRBV6-1 and TRBJ1-5, with TRBD1 as a possible D gene (6 bases). Trimming pared 1 base from V and 2 bases from J, leaving 18 bases between. There are 18 residues in the CDR3. CDR1 is MNHNS and CDR2 is SASEGT in the germline V gene. CDR3 region: CASSEDREYGMGNQPQHF. The CDR3 nucleotides are TGTGCCAGCAGTGAAGACAGGGAGTACGGTATGGGCAATCAGCCCCAGCATTTT.

This clone is a singleton in its sample. The rearrangement joins TRBV27 to TRBJ1-2; TRBD1 matches at 7 bases. Germline CDR1 and CDR2: MNHEY and SMNVEV (reference sequence). The ends lost 3 bases at V and 6 bases at J; junction bases unmatched: 4. The CDR3 loop spans 13 amino acids. Here the CDR3 DNA reads TGTGCCAGCAGTTTGACTGGGACAGATGGCTACACCTTC. Translated, it gives CASSLTGTDGYTF.

V gene TRBV27 combines with J gene TRBJ1-1, with D hard to call. This CDR3 is 13 amino acids long. Trimming removed 3 bases at V and 3 bases at J, with 8 bases between. Germline V gene lookup returns CDR1 MNHEY and CDR2 SMNVEV (reference sequence). As DNA, the CDR3 is TGTGCCAGCAGTTTGCAGTGGTACACTGAAGCTTTCTTT. Translation: CASSLQWYTEAFF.

The rearrangement links TRBV30 to TRBJ1-1; 10 nucleotides align to TRBD1. The CDR3 has 12 amino acids. The ends lost 1 base at V and 10 bases at J; junction bases unmatched: 3. Looked up from germline, CDR1 is GTSNPN and CDR2 is SVGIG (reference sequence). DNA of the CDR3: TGTGCCTGGAGTGGACAGGGGGCAGGAGCTTTCTTT. This gives the protein CAWSGQGAGAFF.

J is TRBJ2-7 and V is TRBV4-3; D possibly corresponds to TRBD2 (6 bases). The CDR3 covers 15 residues. V was pared by 1 base and J by 2 bases, with 12 bases between. The germline CDR1 and CDR2 sequences are LGHNA and YSLEER. In nucleotides, the CDR3 is TGCGCCAGCAGCCAAGCGGCTAGCGTAGCCTACGAGCAGTACTTC. This gives the protein CASSQAASVAYEQYF.